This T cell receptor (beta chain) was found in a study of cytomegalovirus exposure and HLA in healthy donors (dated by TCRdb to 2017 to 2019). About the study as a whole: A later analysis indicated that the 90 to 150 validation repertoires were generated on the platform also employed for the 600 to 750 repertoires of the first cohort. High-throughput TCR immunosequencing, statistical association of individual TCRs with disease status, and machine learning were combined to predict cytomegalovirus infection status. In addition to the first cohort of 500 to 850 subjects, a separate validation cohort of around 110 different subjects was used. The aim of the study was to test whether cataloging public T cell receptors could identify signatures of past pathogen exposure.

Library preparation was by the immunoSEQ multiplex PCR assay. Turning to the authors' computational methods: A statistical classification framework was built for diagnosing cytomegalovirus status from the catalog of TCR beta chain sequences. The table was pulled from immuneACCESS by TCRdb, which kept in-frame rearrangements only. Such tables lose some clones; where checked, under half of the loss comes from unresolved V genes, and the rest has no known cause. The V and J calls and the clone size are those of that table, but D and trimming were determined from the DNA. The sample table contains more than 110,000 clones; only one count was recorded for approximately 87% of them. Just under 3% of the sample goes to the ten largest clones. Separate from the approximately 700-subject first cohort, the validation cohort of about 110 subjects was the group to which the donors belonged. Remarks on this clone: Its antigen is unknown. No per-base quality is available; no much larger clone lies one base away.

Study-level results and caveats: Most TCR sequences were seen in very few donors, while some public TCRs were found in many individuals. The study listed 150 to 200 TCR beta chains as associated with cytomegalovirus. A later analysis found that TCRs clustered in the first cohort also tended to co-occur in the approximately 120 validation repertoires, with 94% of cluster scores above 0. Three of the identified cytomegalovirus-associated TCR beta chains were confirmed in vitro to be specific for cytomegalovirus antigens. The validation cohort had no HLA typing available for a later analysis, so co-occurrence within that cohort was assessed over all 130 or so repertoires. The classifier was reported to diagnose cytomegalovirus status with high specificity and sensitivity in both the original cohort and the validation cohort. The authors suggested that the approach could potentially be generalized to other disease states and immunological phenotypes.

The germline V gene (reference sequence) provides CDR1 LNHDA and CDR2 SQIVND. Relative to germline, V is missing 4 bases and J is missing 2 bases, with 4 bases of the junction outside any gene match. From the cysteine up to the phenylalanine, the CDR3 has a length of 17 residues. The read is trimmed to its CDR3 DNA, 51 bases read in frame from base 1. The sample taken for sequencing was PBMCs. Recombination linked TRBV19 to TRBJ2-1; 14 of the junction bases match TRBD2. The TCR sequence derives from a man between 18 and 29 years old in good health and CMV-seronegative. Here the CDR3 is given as CASSSRLAGGAYNEQFF. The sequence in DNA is TGTGCCAGTAGTAGCAGACTAGCGGGAGGGGCCTACAATGAGCAGTTCTTC.